Shown below are 2 T cell receptor beta chains from a single sample sequenced in a study of blood T cell repertoires in COVID-19. The repertoire was sequenced with immunoSEQ multiplex PCR; TCRdb's copy has only in-frame clones and lacks some. The sample yields roughly 400,000 clones, roughly 88% seen once. The sample consisted of PBMCs or T cells enriched from blood (not recorded which). All receptors come from a man aged 18-30 years who had recovered from COVID-19.

This sequence joins TRBV23-1 and TRBJ2-7, with D maybe TRBD2 (7 bases). TRBV23-1 is recorded as an ORF, its role being uncertain. V was clipped by 7 bases and J by 2 bases, with 27 bases between them. The CDR3 is 18 amino acids. The CDR3 DNA follows: TGCGCCAGCACGGCCGGGCCAGAGAGGAGGGGGGGGACCTACGAGCAGTACTTC. The encoded protein is CASTAGPERRGGTYEQYF.

This chain links TRBV25-1 with TRBJ1-5, with TRBD1 matching over 7 bases. J gave up 5 bases and V 2 bases, and 3 bases lay outside the gene matches. The CDR3 is 14 amino acids. The germline CDR1 and CDR2 sequences are MGHDK and SYGVNS. The DNA for the CDR3 is TGTGCCAGCAGTGAAGACAGGGATCATCAGCCCCAGCATTTT. Translated, it gives CASSEDRDHQPQHF.